These 6 T cell receptor beta chains were sequenced from one sample in a study of blood T cell repertoires in COVID-19. Sequencing used immunoSEQ multiplex PCR; TCRdb keeps in-frame clones, though not all of them. This table holds around 140,000 clones, around 80% found once. Sample: PBMCs or T cells enriched from blood (not recorded which). The receptors were sampled from a man aged 40-49 years with acute COVID-19.

This clone has only a few counts. The chain has TRBV28 and TRBJ2-1; D ambiguous. Germline V gene data show CDR1 as MDHEN and CDR2 as SYDVKM. Trimming cost V 7 bases and J 4 bases, with 5 bases left between them. The CDR3 spans 11 residues. The CDR3 nucleotides are TGTGCCAGCACCCTTTACAATGAGCAGTTCTTC. This sequence encodes CASTLYNEQFF.

The chain uses TRBV19 and TRBJ1-5; D is perhaps TRBD1 (6 bases). Germline assignment: CDR1 LNHDA and CDR2 SQIVND (reference sequence). The ends were cut back, 4 bases at V and 2 bases at J, with 9 bases in the middle. The CDR3 consists of 14 residues. The CDR3 spells CASSKSGGNQPQHF. The DNA of the CDR3 is TGTGCCAGTAGTAAATCAGGGGGCAATCAGCCCCAGCATTTT.

The chain couples TRBV11-1 to TRBJ2-1, with a tentative D call TRBD2 (6 bases). Trimming stripped 1 base from V and 1 base from J, with 8 bases between. Germline V CDR1 and CDR2: SGHAT, FQDESV (reference sequence). This CDR3 contains 15 residues. The CDR3 loop is CASSLDGGSYNEQFF. The CDR3 DNA is TGTGCCAGCAGCTTAGATGGGGGGTCCTACAATGAGCAGTTCTTC.

The chain links TRBV19 to TRBJ2-7, with D maybe TRBD2 (5 bases). The CDR3 has 11 amino acids. V was clipped by 5 bases and J by 7 bases, with 9 bases between them. Germline assignment: CDR1 LNHDA and CDR2 SQIVND (reference sequence). CDR3 in amino acids: CASSASGEQYF. The CDR3 DNA follows: TGTGCCAGTAGTGCTTCGGGAGAGCAGTACTTC.

The chain carries TRBV2 and TRBJ2-1; weak D call: TRBD2 (5 bases). V gave up 7 bases and J gave up 7 bases, with 14 bases separating them. The germline V gene encodes CDR1 SNHLY and CDR2 FYNNEI. This CDR3 is 13 amino acids long. CDR3 sequence reads: CASILGIFNEQFF. The CDR3 DNA follows: TGTGCCAGCATACTAGGGATCTTTAATGAGCAGTTCTTC.

This chain uses TRBV28 with TRBJ1-4; 7 bases are shared with TRBD1. V lost 5 bases, J lost 4 bases, and 7 bases stayed unmatched. Germline V CDR1 and CDR2: MDHEN, SYDVKM. This CDR3 comprises 15 residues. CDR3 DNA: TGTGCCAGCAGTCCCGGGACAGCCTTTAATGAAAAACTGTTTTTT. Its translation is CASSPGTAFNEKLFF.